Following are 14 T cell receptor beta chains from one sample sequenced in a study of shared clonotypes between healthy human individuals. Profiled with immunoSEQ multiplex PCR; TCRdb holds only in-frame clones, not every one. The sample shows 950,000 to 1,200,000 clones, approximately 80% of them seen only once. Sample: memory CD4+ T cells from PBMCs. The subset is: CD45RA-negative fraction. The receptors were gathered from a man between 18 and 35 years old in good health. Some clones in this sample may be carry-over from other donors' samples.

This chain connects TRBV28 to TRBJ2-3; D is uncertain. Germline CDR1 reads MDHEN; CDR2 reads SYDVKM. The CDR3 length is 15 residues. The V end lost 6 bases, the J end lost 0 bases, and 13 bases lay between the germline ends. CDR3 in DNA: TGTGCCAGCAGCTATAATCAGGCTAGCACAGATACGCAGTATTTT. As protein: CASSYNQASTDTQYF.

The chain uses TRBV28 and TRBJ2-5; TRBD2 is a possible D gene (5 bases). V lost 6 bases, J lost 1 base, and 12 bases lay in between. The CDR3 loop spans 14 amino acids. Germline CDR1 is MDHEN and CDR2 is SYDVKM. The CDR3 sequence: CASRGSVLQETQYF. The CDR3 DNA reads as TGTGCCAGCAGGGGTAGCGTACTCCAAGAGACCCAGTACTTC.

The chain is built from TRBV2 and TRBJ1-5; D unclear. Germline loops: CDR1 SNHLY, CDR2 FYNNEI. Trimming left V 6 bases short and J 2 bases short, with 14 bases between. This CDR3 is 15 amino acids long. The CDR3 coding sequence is TGTGCCAGCAGCGCCGGAAGGTCCGGCAATCAGCCCCAGCATTTT. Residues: CASSAGRSGNQPQHF.

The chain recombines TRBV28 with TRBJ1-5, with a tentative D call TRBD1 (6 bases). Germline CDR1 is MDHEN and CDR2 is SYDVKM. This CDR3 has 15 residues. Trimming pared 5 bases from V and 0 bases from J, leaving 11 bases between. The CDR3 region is CASSLWTVSNQPQHF. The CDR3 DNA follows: TGTGCCAGCAGTCTTTGGACAGTTAGCAATCAGCCCCAGCATTTT.

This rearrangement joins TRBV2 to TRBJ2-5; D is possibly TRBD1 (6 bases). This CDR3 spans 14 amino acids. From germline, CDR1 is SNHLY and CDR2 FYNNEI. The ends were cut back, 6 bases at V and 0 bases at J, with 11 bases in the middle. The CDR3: CASSINRDQETQYF. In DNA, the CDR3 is TGTGCCAGCAGCATAAACAGGGACCAAGAGACCCAGTACTTC.

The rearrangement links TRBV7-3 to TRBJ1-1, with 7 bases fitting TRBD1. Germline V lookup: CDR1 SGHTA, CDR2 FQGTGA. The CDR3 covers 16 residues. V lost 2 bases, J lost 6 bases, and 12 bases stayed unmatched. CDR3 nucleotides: TGTGCCAGCAGCTTAGGGCCGACAGGGATGTTCTCTGAAGCTTTCTTT. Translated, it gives CASSLGPTGMFSEAFF.

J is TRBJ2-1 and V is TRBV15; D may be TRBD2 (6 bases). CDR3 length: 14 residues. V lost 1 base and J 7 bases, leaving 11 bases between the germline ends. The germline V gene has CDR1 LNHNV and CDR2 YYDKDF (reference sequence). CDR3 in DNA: TGTGCCACCAGCAGAGGCCGGCGGGGAAATGAGCAGTTCTTC. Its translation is CATSRGRRGNEQFF.

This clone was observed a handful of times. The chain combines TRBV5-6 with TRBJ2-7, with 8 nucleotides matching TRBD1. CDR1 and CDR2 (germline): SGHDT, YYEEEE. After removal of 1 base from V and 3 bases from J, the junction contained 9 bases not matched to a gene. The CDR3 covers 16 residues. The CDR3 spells CASSLWGQVDIYEQYF. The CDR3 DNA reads TGTGCCAGCAGCTTGTGGGGACAGGTCGACATCTACGAGCAGTACTTC.

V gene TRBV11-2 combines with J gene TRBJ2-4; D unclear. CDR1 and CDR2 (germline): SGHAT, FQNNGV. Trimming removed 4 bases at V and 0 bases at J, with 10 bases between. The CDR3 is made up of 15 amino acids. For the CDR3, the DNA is TGTGCCAGCAGCTCGGCGACATTAGCCAAAAACATTCAGTACTTC. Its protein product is CASSSATLAKNIQYF.

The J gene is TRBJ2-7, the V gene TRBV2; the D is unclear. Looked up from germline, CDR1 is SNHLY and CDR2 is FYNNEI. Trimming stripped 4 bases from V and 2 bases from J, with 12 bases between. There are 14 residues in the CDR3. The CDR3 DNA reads TGTGCCAGCAGTGGTGCCCCCGCACCCTACGAGCAGTACTTC. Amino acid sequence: CASSGAPAPYEQYF.

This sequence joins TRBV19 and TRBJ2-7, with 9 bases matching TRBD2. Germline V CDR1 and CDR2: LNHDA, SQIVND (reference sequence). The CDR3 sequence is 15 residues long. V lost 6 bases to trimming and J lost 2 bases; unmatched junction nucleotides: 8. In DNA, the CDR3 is TGTGCCAGTAGCCCCGTAGCGGGAGTCGCCTACGAGCAGTACTTC. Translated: CASSPVAGVAYEQYF. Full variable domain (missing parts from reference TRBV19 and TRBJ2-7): DGGITQSPKYLFRKEGQNVTLSCEQNLNHDAMYWYRQDPGQGLRLIYYSQIVNDFQKGDIAEGYSVSREKKESFPLTVTSAQKNPTAFYLCASSPVAGVAYEQYFGPGTRLTVT.

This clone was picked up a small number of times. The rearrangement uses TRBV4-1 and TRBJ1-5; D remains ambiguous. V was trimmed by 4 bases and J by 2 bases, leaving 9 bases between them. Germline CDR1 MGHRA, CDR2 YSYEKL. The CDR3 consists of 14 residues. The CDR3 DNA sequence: TGCGCCAGCAGCCGATGGATGGGCAATCAGCCCCAGCATTTT. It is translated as CASSRWMGNQPQHF.

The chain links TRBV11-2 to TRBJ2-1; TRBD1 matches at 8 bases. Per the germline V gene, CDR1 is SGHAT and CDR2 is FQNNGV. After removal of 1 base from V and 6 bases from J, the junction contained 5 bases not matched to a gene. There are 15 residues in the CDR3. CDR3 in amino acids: CASSLAQGALNEQFF. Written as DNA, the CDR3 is TGTGCCAGCAGCTTAGCCCAGGGGGCCCTCAATGAGCAGTTCTTC.

The CDR3 nucleotides read TGTGCCAGCAGCAAATACCCGGGACAGATAAACACCGGGGAGCTGTTTTTT. Protein sequence: CASSKYPGQINTGELFF. V usage is TRBV5-4 and J usage is TRBJ2-2, with 7 nucleotides matching TRBD1. CDR1 and CDR2 (germline): SGHNT, YYREEE (reference sequence). Trimming at V came to 4 bases and at J to 2 bases, leaving 11 bases not matched to a gene. CDR3 size: 17 residues.